This T cell receptor (delta chain) was sequenced in a study of γδ T cells in repeated Plasmodium falciparum infection. TCRdb called clones anew from the multiplex PCR reads with CATT. The sample includes more than 45,000 delta-chain clones, approximately 1.7% of them seen just once. Gammadelta T cells were flow-sorted from PBMC into Vgamma9/Vdelta2+ and Vdelta2-negative populations for bulk analysis. This clone appeared many times. This DNA translates differently at residue 5 from the TCRdb protein, which is that of a much larger clone; a read error is likely, and the protein shown is the DNA's own translation. Trimming removed 4 bases at V and 0 bases at J, with 27 bases between. Germline CDR1 is TSWWSYY and CDR2 is QGS. CDR3 length: 20 residues.

The receptor comes from a pool of human donors (malaria-infected and uninfected, not separated). The chain has TRDV1 and TRDJ1; TRDD3 might be the D (5 bases). Sequencing input: gamma-delta T cells from blood. The CDR3 sequence: CALGGSEMRTVGWYTDKLIF. The CDR3 DNA follows: TGTGCTCTTGGGGGATCAGAGATGCGTACTGTGGGATGGTACACCGATAAACTCATCTTT.